Each of the 8 T cell receptor beta chains below was sequenced from the same sample in a study of CD8 T cells in Susac syndrome. RNA was extracted with the RNeasy kit, and a quantity of roughly 0.5 to 1 ug was reverse transcribed using random hexamers. TCRdb passed the immunoSEQ multiplex PCR reads through MiXCR, listing each CDR3 protein once. There are approximately 130,000 distinct CDR3 sequences in the sample; under 95% occur only once, and around 0.25% lies in the top ten. The sequenced sample was CD8+ T cells from PBMCs. The receptors come from a human donor with multiple sclerosis.

This sequence joins TRBV30 and TRBJ2-5, with D perhaps matching TRBD2 (5 bases). The germline gives CDR1 GTSNPN, CDR2 SVGIG (reference sequence). There are 13 residues in the CDR3. V shed 4 bases and J shed 2 bases, with 11 bases lying between them. The DNA of the CDR3 is TGTGCCTGGACGGGAATTAGTCAAGAGACCCAGTACTTC. Its protein product is CAWTGISQETQYF.

V is TRBV19 and J is TRBJ1-1; D remains ambiguous. From germline, CDR1 is LNHDA and CDR2 SQIVND (reference sequence). This CDR3 region has 13 residues. Between the trimmed V and J ends, which lost 5 bases and 2 bases, there was a span of 9 bases. The CDR3 sequence is CASSPGLNTEAFF. The CDR3 DNA reads as TGTGCCAGTAGTCCCGGGCTTAACACTGAAGCTTTCTTT.

The chain is built from TRBV6-5 and TRBJ2-2; 7 positions match TRBD1. V lost 5 bases, J lost 5 bases, and 5 bases stayed unmatched. CDR3 length: 14 amino acids. From germline, CDR1 is MNHEY and CDR2 SVGAGI. DNA of the CDR3: TGTGCCAGCAGTCAGCAGGGGGAAACCGGGGAGCTGTTTTTT. Amino acids: CASSQQGETGELFF.

The rearrangement uses TRBV3-1 and TRBJ2-1, with 8 bases aligning to TRBD2. The germline V gene has CDR1 LGHDT and CDR2 YNNKEL (reference sequence). The CDR3 has 17 amino acids. With 0 bases clipped from V and 7 bases from J, the junction kept 11 bases outside the gene matches. The CDR3 loop reads CASSQDYQREGPNEQFF. The CDR3 DNA reads as TGTGCCAGCAGCCAAGATTATCAACGGGAGGGCCCAAATGAGCAGTTCTTC.

The CDR3 sequence: CASSPDRGGLAKNIQYF. Written as DNA, the CDR3 is TGTGCCAGCTCACCTGACAGGGGAGGACTAGCCAAAAACATTCAGTACTTC. V and J are TRBV18 and TRBJ2-4; 8 bases map to TRBD1. This CDR3 spans 17 amino acids. Trimming removed 3 bases from V and 0 bases from J; junction bases left unmatched: 7. Germline loops: CDR1 KGHSH, CDR2 LQKENI.

The V and J genes are TRBV6-5 and TRBJ2-2; D remains unclear. Per the germline V gene, CDR1 is MNHEY and CDR2 is SVGAGI. The germline V and J ends were trimmed by 8 bases and 7 bases, with 5 bases remaining between them. The CDR3 runs to 10 residues. The CDR3 is CASGDGELFF. Written as DNA, the CDR3 is TGTGCCAGCGGAGACGGGGAGCTGTTTTTT.

This chain joins TRBV2 and TRBJ2-7, with 10 bases identical to TRBD1. Germline-derived CDR1 and CDR2 are SNHLY and FYNNEI. Trimming took 11 bases from V and 12 from J; bases not matched to a gene: 19. The CDR3 is 14 residues long. Here the CDR3 DNA reads TGTGCCGGCACTACCGGGACAGGGGACCCGATGCGGTACTTC. Protein: CAGTTGTGDPMRYF.

The chain is built from TRBV4-1 and TRBJ2-2; D remains ambiguous. CDR3 size: 15 residues. Germline CDR1 and CDR2: MGHRA and YSYEKL. Trimming removed 4 bases from V and 0 bases from J, with 9 bases in between. The CDR3 is CASSPSLTNTGELFF. For the CDR3, the DNA is TGCGCCAGCAGCCCTTCTCTTACGAACACCGGGGAGCTGTTTTTT.